This entry features one T cell receptor (beta chain) sequence. This clonotype showed up just a few times. This clone's antigen is unknown. No much larger clonotype is one base removed from it; base qualities were not supplied. V is reduced by 0 bases and J by 4 bases, leaving a spacing of 15 bases between them. The germline V gene supplies CDR1 SGHTA and CDR2 FQGNSA. The CDR3 runs 16 residues from the cysteine to the phenylalanine. Only the CDR3 region is kept as DNA, spanning 48 bases read in frame from base 1. In light of the paper, this sample's treatment or condition label describes: live attenuated yellow fever vaccine strain. At each blood-draw timepoint, two biological replicates of bulk PBMCs were obtained. PBMCs were isolated from peripheral blood using a standard Ficoll-Paque protocol. TriZol was used to extract RNA from bulk PBMCs, CD4 and CD8 fractions, and dextramer-positive and dextramer-negative fractions.

The data were produced on an Illumina NovaSeq 6000. TCR cDNA was made using 5'RACE template switching, a step that added a universal primer site and unique molecular identifiers. Priming for cDNA synthesis came from both the TCR alpha and TCR beta constant segments. Library amplification used two PCR steps, and the second PCR step added sample barcodes and sequencing adapters. Sequencing of libraries was performed on Illumina HiSeq 2500 (2x100 bp) or NovaSeq (2x150 bp). As for how the authors treated the data: MIGEC handled demultiplexing of reads and collapsing into UMI consensus sequences, while MiXCR performed V(D)J alignment. Vaccine-responding clonotypes were identified with edgeR using replicate PBMC samples, with FDR below 0.01 and a log2 fold change above 5 up to day 15 being required. CD4 or CD8 identity was assigned to each bulk clonotype according to whether the clonotype was present at higher abundance in the sequenced CD4 repertoire or the sequenced CD8 repertoire. TCRdb trimmed public reads at Q25 via fastp, called clones via MiXCR and kept in-frame beta chains. Rows merge per CDR3 protein into single entries with the most common DNA and genes. The V and J calls reflect TCRdb's pipeline rather than the authors' work. In all, the sample holds 300,000 to 400,000 distinct CDR3 sequences, and 3% to 4.5% of those were seen once. The ten largest clonotypes hold 20% to 25% of the sample.

This sample was included in a study of T cells after yellow fever vaccination (dated by TCRdb to the late 2010s). Looking at the study overall: Libraries from fractions with low cell numbers were prepared with the SMART-Seq v4 Ultra Low Input RNA kit. To follow T-cell clones before and after primary and booster YFV17D yellow fever vaccination, bulk TCR alpha and beta repertoires were sequenced over time. Two healthy male donors, one aged 18 to 30 and one aged 30 to 40 years, made up the cohort. Bulk PBMC replicates and cell subsets were isolated from blood drawn at multiple timepoints before and after both primary and secondary immunization. What the research found in general, with its limitations: Most clones expanded after primary vaccination were re-detected after the booster (approximately 95% of CD4 and approximately 88% of CD8), suggesting broad memory maintenance. A small share of clonotypes occurred in both CD4 and CD8 compartments, likely arising from convergent recombination. Because abundant contaminating clonotypes from the bulk population could be contained in FACS-sorted repertoires, computational filtering was required. Compared with the primary T-cell response, the secondary T-cell response was weaker but faster, peaking on day 5 rather than day 15. Only two donors were included in the study, so the extent to which the findings can be generalized is limited.

The sequencing used PBMCs, collected 5 days after the yellow fever booster vaccination. The rearrangement joined TRBV7-2 to TRBJ1-2, and perhaps TRBD1 as D gene, on 5 matching bases. The sequence was obtained from a man aged 18 to 35 who received the YFV17D yellow fever vaccine. The nucleotide sequence is given as TGTGCCAGCAGCTTAGCGCGTGGGGGTCTCGGCTATGGCTACACCTTC. This translates into CASSLARGGLGYGYTF.